These T cell receptor beta chains were read from a single sample in a study of blood T cell repertoires in COVID-19. TCRdb's copy holds only in-frame clones and misses some; the assay was immunoSEQ multiplex PCR. Of over 120,000 clones detected, approximately 84% appear once; the ten largest clones hold 3% to 5%. What was sequenced was peripheral blood. The receptors here all came from a woman aged 55-70 years with acute or convalescent COVID-19. CDR3s include the opening cysteine and the closing phenylalanine or tryptophan. D genes are given only for firm matches. The size field is filled for only some rows; it gives once, few, many or a size class.

d_gene,v_gene,abundance,j_gene,CDR3nt,CDR3aa
NA,TRBV19,NA,TRBJ1-5,TGTGCCAGTAGTGGCGGGGGGTCCCAGCATTTT,CASSGGGSQHF
TRBD2,TRBV5-1,NA,TRBJ2-5,TGCGCCAGCAGCCAAGGACTAGCGCCCCAGTACTTC,CASSQGLAPQYF
TRBD1,TRBV6-2/TRBV6-3,NA,TRBJ2-1,TGTGCCAGCAGTTACTTGGGACAGCCCTACAATGAGCAGTTCTTC,CASSYLGQPYNEQFF
NA,TRBV7-9,many,TRBJ1-3,TGTGCCAGCAGCTCCCCTCGCTCTGGAAACACCATATATTTT,CASSSPRSGNTIYF
TRBD1,TRBV11-2,NA,TRBJ2-1,TGTGCCAGCAGCTCACCCTACGGGACAGGGTCCAATGAGCAGTTCTTC,CASSSPYGTGSNEQFF
TRBD1,TRBV5-1,NA,TRBJ1-2,TGCGCCAGCAGCTTGGGCCCGGACAGGGGCCTACCTTCCACCTTC,CASSLGPDRGLPSTF
NA,TRBV11-3,NA,TRBJ1-2,TGTGCCAGCAGCCCAACCCCGACCCGGGTCTATGGCTACACCTTC,CASSPTPTRVYGYTF
NA,TRBV12-3/TRBV12-4,NA,TRBJ2-1,TGTGCCAGCACCAAGGGGGAGTTCAATGAGCAGTTCTTC,CASTKGEFNEQFF
NA,TRBV18,NA,TRBJ2-1,TGTGCCAGCTCACCACGAAACAGGGCTAGGGGAAACTACAATGAGCAGTTCTTC,CASSPRNRARGNYNEQFF
NA,TRBV9,once,TRBJ1-6,TGTGCCAGCAGCGTAGAAGGACATAATAATTCACCCCTCCACTTT,CASSVEGHNNSPLHF
TRBD2,TRBV20-1,NA,TRBJ2-7,TGCAGTGCTAGTCGAGCGGGAGGCTCCTACGAGCAGTACTTC,CSASRAGGSYEQYF
TRBD1,TRBV2,NA,TRBJ1-6,TGTGCCAGCAACGCGGACAGGGATTCACCCCTCCACTTT,CASNADRDSPLHF
NA,TRBV11-2,NA,TRBJ2-7,TGTGCCAGCAGCTTAGATCCGGGCGAGCAGTACTTC,CASSLDPGEQYF
TRBD1,TRBV11-3,NA,TRBJ2-1,TGTGCCAGCTCGCAGGGGGCGAATGAGCAGTTCTTC,CASSQGANEQFF
TRBD1,TRBV20-1,NA,TRBJ1-2,TGCAGTGCTAGAGGGGACAGCTACTACACCTTC,CSARGDSYYTF
NA,TRBV28,NA,TRBJ1-5,TGTGCCAGCAGAGAGACAGGCCCTAGCAATCAGCCCCAGCATTTT,CASRETGPSNQPQHF
TRBD2,TRBV12-3/TRBV12-4,NA,TRBJ2-1,TGTGCCAGCAGTTTATATCTAGCGGGAGAGTCGTTCTTC,CASSLYLAGESFF
TRBD1,TRBV7-8,NA,TRBJ1-1,TGTGCCAGCAGCCTAAGACAGGGCCGGACTGAAGCTTTCTTT,CASSLRQGRTEAFF
NA,TRBV5-5,NA,TRBJ1-1,TGTGCCAGCAGCCTTAACAGGGCACGAACTGAAGCTTTCTTT,CASSLNRARTEAFF
TRBD1,TRBV7-9,NA,TRBJ2-3,TGTGCCAGCACCATGGGACAGGGGAGCACAGATACGCAGTATTTT,CASTMGQGSTDTQYF
NA,TRBV2,NA,TRBJ1-2,TGTGCCAGCAGTGAAAATGACAGCCACTATGGCTACACCTTC,CASSENDSHYGYTF
TRBD1,TRBV7-8,NA,TRBJ2-7,TGTGCCAGCAGACGGGACAGCTCCTACGAGCAGTACTTC,CASRRDSSYEQYF
TRBD1,TRBV2,NA,TRBJ2-7,TGTGCCAGCAGCGGACAGGGGGCCTCCTACGAGCAGTACTTC,CASSGQGASYEQYF
TRBD2,TRBV5-1,NA,TRBJ2-2,TGCGCCAGCAGAACTAGCGGGCTGAACACCGGGGAGCTGTTTTTT,CASRTSGLNTGELFF
NA,TRBV19,NA,TRBJ1-6,TGTGCCAGTAGTATGATTCAGGCGCCCCTCCACTTT,CASSMIQAPLHF
TRBD1,TRBV29-1,once,TRBJ1-5,TGCAGCGTTGGGGGACAGAACAATCAGCCCCAGCATTTT,CSVGGQNNQPQHF
TRBD1,TRBV7-3,once,TRBJ1-1,TGTGCCAGCAGCAGTACAGGGGTAGACACTGAAGCTTTCTTT,CASSSTGVDTEAFF
NA,TRBV4-3,NA,TRBJ1-4,TGCGCCAGCAGCCATACGGCTAGGGGGGGAAATGAAAAACTGTTTTTT,CASSHTARGGNEKLFF
TRBD1,TRBV7-9,NA,TRBJ2-5,TGTGCCAGCCAGAGAGGGGGCGGGGAGACCCAGTACTTC,CASQRGGGETQYF
NA,TRBV11-3,once,TRBJ2-1,TGTGCCAGCAGTTACTGGTTAAATGAGCAGTTCTTC,CASSYWLNEQFF
TRBD2,TRBV3-1/TRBV3-2,NA,TRBJ2-1,TGTGCCAGCAGGGGACTAGCGGGAGCGAGTTTAAATGAGCAGTTCTTC,CASRGLAGASLNEQFF
TRBD2,TRBV3-1/TRBV3-2,NA,TRBJ2-2,TGTGCCAGCAGCCAAGATGGGACTAGATCCACCGGGGAGCTGTTTTTT,CASSQDGTRSTGELFF
NA,TRBV19,NA,TRBJ1-6,TGTGCCAGTAGTATTTCCTGGGAGCGGAGAAATTCACCCCTCCACTTT,CASSISWERRNSPLHF
NA,TRBV7-3,NA,TRBJ2-1,TGTGCCAGCAGCCCATCAGTCTCCTACAATGAGCAGTTCTTC,CASSPSVSYNEQFF
TRBD1,TRBV10-1,NA,TRBJ1-1,TGCGCCAGCAGTGGACAGGGGAACACTGAAGCTTTCTTT,CASSGQGNTEAFF
TRBD2,TRBV7-2,once,TRBJ2-3,TGTGCCAGCAGCTTCCTCCTCGGGGCGGGAGGTCGAAGGACAGATACGCAGTATTTT,CASSFLLGAGGRRTDTQYF
TRBD2,TRBV7-9,NA,TRBJ2-1,TGTGCCAGCAGCTTGAATTTCGGGACTAGTATCAGTGAGCAGTTCTTC,CASSLNFGTSISEQFF
NA,TRBV28,NA,TRBJ1-1,TGTGCCAGCAAGACAGGCCTAACTAGGGCTGAAGCTTTCTTT,CASKTGLTRAEAFF
NA,TRBV2,NA,TRBJ1-2,TGTGCCAGCAGTGAAGTTATATTCTATGGCTACACCTTC,CASSEVIFYGYTF
TRBD2,TRBV4-2,NA,TRBJ2-7,TGTGCCAGCAGCCAAACTAGCGGGGGTCCCTACGAGCAGTACTTC,CASSQTSGGPYEQYF
NA,TRBV5-1,NA,TRBJ1-1,TGCGCCAGCTCTGAATCGGGACAAATGAACACTGAAGCTTTCTTT,CASSESGQMNTEAFF
TRBD2,TRBV6-6,NA,TRBJ2-7,TGTGCCAGCAGCCCACAGCGGGACTACGAGCAGTACTTC,CASSPQRDYEQYF
TRBD1,TRBV14,NA,TRBJ2-7,TGTGCCAGCAGCCCTACAGGGGGCGCTGGGCAGTACTTC,CASSPTGGAGQYF
NA,TRBV19,NA,TRBJ1-2,TGTGCCAGTGCCCCGGCGGGCACGGTTTTCACCTTC,CASAPAGTVFTF
TRBD1,TRBV28,NA,TRBJ1-1,TGTGCCAGCCCTGGGGCCAGGGGGCGCAACACTGAAGCTTTCTTT,CASPGARGRNTEAFF
TRBD2,TRBV6-5,NA,TRBJ2-7,TGTGCCAGCACCCGGACTAGCGGATCCTACGAGCAGTACTTC,CASTRTSGSYEQYF
NA,TRBV6-5,NA,TRBJ1-3,TGTGCCAGCAGTTACTCCACAGGGTCTGGAAACACCATATATTTT,CASSYSTGSGNTIYF
NA,TRBV4-2,NA,TRBJ1-3,TGTGCCAGCAGCCAAGGACCAGGGGCCACCTCTGGAAACACCATATATTTT,CASSQGPGATSGNTIYF
TRBD2,TRBV5-1,NA,TRBJ2-1,TGCGCCAGCAGGCCGACCTTAGCGGGAGGATCAAATGAGCAGTTCTTC,CASRPTLAGGSNEQFF